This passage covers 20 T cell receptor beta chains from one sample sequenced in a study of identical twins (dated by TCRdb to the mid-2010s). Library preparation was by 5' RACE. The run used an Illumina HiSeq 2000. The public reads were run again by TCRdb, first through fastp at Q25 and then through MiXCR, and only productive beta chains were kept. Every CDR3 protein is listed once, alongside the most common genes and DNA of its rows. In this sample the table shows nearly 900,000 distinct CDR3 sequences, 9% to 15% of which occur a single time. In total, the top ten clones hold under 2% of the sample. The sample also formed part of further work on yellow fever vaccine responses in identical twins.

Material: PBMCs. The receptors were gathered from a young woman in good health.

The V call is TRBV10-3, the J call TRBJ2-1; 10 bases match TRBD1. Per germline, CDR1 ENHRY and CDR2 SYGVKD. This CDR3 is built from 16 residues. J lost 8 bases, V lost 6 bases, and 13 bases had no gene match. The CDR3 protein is CAISPGTGEPGDEQFF. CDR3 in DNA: TGTGCCATCAGCCCGGGGACAGGGGAACCCGGGGATGAGCAGTTCTTC.

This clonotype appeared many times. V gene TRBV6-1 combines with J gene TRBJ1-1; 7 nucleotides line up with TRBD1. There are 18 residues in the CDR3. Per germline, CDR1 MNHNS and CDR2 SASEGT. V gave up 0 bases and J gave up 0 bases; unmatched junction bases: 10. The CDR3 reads CASSEAPWGTGVNTEAFF. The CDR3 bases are TGTGCCAGCAGTGAAGCGCCCTGGGGCACAGGGGTGAACACTGAAGCTTTCTTT.

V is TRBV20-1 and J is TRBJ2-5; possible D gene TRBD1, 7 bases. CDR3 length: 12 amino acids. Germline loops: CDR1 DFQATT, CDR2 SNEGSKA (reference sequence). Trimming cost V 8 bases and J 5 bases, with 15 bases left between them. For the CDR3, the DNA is TGCAGTATCAGGGCAGGGGGGGAGACCCAGTACTTC. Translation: CSIRAGGETQYF.

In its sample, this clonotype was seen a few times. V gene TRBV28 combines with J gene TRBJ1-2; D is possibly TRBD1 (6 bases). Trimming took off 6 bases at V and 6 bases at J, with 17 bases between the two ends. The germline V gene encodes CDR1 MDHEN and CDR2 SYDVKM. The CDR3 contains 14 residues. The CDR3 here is CASSRIRQVHGYTF. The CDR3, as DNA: TGTGCCAGCAGCCGAATAAGACAGGTTCATGGCTACACCTTC.

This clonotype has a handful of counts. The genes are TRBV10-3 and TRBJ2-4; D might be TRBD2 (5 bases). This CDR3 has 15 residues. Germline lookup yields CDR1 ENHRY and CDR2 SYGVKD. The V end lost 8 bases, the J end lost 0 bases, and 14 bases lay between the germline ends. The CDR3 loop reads CAIGNEGLAKNIQYF. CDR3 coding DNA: TGTGCCATCGGAAACGAAGGACTAGCCAAAAACATTCAGTACTTC.

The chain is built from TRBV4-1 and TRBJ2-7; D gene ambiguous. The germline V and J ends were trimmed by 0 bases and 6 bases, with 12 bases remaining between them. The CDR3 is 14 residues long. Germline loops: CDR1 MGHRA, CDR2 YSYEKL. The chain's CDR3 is CASSQDQSPSEQYV. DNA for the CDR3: TGCGCCAGCAGCCAAGATCAGAGTCCCTCCGAGCAGTACGTC.

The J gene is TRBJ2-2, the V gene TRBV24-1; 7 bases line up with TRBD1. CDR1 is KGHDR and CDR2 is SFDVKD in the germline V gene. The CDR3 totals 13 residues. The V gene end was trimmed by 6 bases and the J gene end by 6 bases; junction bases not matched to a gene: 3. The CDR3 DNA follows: TGTGCCACCAGTCGTACAGGGGCCGGGGAGCTGTTTTTT. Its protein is CATSRTGAGELFF.

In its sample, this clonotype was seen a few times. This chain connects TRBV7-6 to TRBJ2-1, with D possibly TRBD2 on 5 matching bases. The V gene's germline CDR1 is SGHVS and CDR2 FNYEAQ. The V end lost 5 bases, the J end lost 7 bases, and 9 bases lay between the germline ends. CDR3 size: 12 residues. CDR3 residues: CASSASPNEQFF. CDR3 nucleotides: TGTGCCAGCAGCGCTAGCCCGAATGAGCAGTTCTTC.

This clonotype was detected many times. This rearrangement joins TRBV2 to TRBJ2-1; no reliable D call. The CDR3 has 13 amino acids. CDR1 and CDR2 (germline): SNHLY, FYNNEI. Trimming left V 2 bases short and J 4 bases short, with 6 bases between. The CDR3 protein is CASSERLYNEQFF. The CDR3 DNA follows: TGTGCCAGCAGTGAAAGGCTGTACAATGAGCAGTTCTTC.

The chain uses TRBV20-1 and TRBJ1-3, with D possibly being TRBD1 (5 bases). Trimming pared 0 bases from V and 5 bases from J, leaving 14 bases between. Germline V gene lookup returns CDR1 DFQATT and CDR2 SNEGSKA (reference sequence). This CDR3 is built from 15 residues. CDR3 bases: TGCAGTGCTAGAGATGGGGGACCGGGGAGAAACACCATATATTTT. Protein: CSARDGGPGRNTIYF.

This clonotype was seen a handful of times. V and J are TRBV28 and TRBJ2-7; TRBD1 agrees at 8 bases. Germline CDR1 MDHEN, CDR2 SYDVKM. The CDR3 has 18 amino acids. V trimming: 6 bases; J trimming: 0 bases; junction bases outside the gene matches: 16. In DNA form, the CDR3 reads TGTGCCAGCAGCTTAGGGTGGCTACAGGGGGATAACTCCTACGAGCAGTACTTC. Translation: CASSLGWLQGDNSYEQYF.

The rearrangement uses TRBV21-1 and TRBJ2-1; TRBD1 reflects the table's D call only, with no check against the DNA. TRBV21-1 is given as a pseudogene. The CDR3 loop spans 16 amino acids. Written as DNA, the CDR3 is TGTGCCAGCATGGTCGGGTCAGGGGGAAACTACAATGAGCAGTTCTTC. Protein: CASMVGSGGNYNEQFF.

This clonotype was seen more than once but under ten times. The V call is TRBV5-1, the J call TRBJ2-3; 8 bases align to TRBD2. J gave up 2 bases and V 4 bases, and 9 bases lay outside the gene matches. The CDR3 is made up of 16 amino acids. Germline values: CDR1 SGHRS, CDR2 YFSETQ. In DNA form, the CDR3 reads TGCGCCAGCAGCACTACTAGCGGATTGAACACAGATACGCAGTATTTT. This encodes CASSTTSGLNTDTQYF.

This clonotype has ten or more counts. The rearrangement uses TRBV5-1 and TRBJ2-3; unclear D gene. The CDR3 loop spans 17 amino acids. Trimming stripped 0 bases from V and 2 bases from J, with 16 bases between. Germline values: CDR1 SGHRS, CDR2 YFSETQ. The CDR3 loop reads CASSLGLNYGYTDTQYF. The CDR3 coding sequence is TGCGCCAGCAGCTTGGGGCTTAACTACGGATACACAGATACGCAGTATTTT.

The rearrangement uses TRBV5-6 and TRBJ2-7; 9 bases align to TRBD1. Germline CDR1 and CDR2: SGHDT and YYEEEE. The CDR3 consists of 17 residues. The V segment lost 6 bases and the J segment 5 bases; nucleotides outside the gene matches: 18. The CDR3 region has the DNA TGTGCCAGCACAGCTTCTAGGGAGGACAGGGGTTTTCACGAGCAGTACGTC. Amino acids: CASTASREDRGFHEQYV.

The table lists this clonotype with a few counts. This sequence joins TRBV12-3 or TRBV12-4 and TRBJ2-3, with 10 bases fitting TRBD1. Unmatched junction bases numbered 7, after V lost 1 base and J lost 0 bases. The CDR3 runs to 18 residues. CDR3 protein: CASSLGGQGPRSTDTQYF. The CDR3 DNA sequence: TGTGCCAGCAGTTTAGGGGGACAGGGGCCACGGAGCACAGATACGCAGTATTTT.

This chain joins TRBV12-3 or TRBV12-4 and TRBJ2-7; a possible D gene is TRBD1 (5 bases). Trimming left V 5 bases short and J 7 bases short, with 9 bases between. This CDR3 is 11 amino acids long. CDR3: CASSTRVEQYF. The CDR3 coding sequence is TGTGCCAGCAGTACCAGGGTTGAGCAGTACTTC.

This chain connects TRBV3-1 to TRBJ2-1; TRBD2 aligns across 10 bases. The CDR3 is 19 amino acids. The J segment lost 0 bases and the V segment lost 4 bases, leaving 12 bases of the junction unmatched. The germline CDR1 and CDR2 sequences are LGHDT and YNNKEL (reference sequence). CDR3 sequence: CASSPQYTPSGSSYNEQFF. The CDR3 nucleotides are TGTGCCAGCAGCCCCCAATATACCCCTAGCGGGAGCTCCTACAATGAGCAGTTCTTC.

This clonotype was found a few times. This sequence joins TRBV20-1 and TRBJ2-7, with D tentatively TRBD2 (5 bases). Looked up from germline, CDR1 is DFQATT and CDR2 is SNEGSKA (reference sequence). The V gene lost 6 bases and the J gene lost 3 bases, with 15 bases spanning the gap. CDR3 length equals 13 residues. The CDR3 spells CSAHPESGYEQYF. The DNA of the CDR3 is TGCAGTGCCCACCCCGAGAGCGGCTACGAGCAGTACTTC.

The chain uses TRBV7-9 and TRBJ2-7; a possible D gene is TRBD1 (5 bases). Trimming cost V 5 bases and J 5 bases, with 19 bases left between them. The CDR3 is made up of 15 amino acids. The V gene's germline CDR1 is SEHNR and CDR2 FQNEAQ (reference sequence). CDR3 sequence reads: CASSALMTSGHEQYV. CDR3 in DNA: TGTGCCAGCAGCGCGCTTATGACTTCAGGGCACGAGCAGTACGTC.